The clone carrying this TCR beta chain was detected only a few times. Its antigen is as yet unknown. TCRdb re-called the reads through MiXCR, storing one row per CDR3 protein. The sample gives over 55,000 distinct CDR3 sequences, about 50% of which show up once; approximately 2.3% is in the top ten. The sample belongs to a study of type 1 regulatory T cells. Study-level findings and limits: Tr1 cells had a more restricted TCR repertoire than non-Tr1 cells.

Germline V gives CDR1 KGHSH, CDR2 LQKENI. V lost 3 bases and J lost 2, with 16 bases in between. This CDR3 has 16 residues. The source is a human donor in good health. The source material was cultured non-Tr1 T cells, either the whole culture or a sorted T cell fraction (not recorded which). This chain connects TRBV18 to TRBJ1-1; D might be TRBD1 (5 bases). In DNA, the CDR3 is TGTGCCAGCTCACCGGAGCGGGGGGGAGATAACACTGAAGCTTTCTTT. As protein: CASSPERGGDNTEAFF.